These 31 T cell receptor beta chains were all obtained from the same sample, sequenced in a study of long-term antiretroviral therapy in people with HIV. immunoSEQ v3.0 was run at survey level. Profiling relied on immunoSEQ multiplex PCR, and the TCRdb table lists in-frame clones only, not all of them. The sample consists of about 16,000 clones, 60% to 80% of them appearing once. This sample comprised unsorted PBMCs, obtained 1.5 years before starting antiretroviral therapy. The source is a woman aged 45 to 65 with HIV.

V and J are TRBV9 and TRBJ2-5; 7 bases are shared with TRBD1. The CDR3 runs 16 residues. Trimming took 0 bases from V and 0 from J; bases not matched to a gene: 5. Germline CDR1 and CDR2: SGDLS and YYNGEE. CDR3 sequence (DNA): TGTGCCAGCAGCGTAGATACAGGGGCGTACCAAGAGACCCAGTACTTC. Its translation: CASSVDTGAYQETQYF.

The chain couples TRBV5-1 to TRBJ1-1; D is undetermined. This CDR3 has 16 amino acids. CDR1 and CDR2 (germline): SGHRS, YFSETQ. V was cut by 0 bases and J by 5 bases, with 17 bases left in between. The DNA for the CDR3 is TGCGCCAGCAGCTTGGCCTCGTTCCAAGTAGGGACTGAAGCTTTCTTT. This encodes CASSLASFQVGTEAFF.

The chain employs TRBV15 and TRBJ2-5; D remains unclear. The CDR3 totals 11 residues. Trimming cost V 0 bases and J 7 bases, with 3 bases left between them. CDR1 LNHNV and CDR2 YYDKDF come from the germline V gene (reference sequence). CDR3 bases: TGTGCCACCAGCAGAGAAGGGACCCAGTACTTC. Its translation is CATSREGTQYF.

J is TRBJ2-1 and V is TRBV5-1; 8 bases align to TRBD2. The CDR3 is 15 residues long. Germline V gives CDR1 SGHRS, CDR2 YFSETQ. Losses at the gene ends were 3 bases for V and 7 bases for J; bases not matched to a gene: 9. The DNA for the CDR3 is TGCGCCAGCAGCTGGATTCCCGGGACTAGTAATGAGCAGTTCTTC. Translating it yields CASSWIPGTSNEQFF. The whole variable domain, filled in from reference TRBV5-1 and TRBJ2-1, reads KAGVTQTPRYLIKTRGQQVTLSCSPISGHRSVSWYQQTPGQGLQFLFEYFSETQRNKGNFPGRFSGRQFSNSRSEMNVSTLELGDSALYLCASSWIPGTSNEQFFGPGTRLTVL.

The CDR3 DNA follows: TGCGCCAGCAGCCAGGGGACTAGCGGGGGGCAAGAGACCCAGTACTTC. It codes for CASSQGTSGGQETQYF. The rearrangement uses TRBV5-1 and TRBJ2-5, with 15 bases matching TRBD2. This CDR3 has 16 amino acids. V shed 4 bases, J shed 2 bases, and the junction held 3 bases outside the gene matches. CDR1 SGHRS and CDR2 YFSETQ come from the germline V gene.

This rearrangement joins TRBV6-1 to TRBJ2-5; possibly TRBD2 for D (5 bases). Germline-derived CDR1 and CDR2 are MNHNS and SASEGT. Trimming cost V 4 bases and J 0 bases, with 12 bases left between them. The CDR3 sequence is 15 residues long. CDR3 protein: CASSVRVAYQETQYF. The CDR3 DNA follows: TGTGCCAGCAGTGTGAGGGTGGCCTACCAAGAGACCCAGTACTTC.

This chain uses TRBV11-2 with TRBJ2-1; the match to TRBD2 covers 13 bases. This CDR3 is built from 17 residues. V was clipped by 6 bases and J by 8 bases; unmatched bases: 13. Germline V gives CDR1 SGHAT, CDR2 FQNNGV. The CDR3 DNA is TGTGCCAGCAGTCGACTAGCGGGGGGCGAGCGAGCAGATGAGCAGTTCTTC. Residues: CASSRLAGGERADEQFF. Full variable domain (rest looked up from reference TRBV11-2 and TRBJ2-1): EAGVAQSPRYKIIEKRQSVAFWCNPISGHATLYWYQQILGQGPKLLIQFQNNGVVDDSQLPKDRFSAERLKGVDSTLKIQPAKLEDSAVYLCASSRLAGGERADEQFFGPGTRLTVL.

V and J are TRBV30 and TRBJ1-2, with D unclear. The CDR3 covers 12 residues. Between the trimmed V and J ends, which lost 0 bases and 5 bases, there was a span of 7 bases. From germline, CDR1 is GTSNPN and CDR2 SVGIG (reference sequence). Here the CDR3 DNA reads TGTGCCTGGAGTGTTGGACCATATGGCTACACCTTC. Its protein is CAWSVGPYGYTF.

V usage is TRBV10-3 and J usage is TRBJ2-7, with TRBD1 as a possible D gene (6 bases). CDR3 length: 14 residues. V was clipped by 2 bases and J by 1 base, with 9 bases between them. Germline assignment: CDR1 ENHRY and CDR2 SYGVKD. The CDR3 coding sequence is TGTGCCATCAGTGAGGCACAGGGATCCTACGAGCAGTACGTC. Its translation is CAISEAQGSYEQYV.

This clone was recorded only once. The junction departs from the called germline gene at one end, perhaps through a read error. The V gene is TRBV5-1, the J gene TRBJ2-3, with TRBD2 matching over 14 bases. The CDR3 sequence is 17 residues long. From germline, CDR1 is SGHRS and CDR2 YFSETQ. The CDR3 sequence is CASRLTGTSGGLSSVNF. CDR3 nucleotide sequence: TGCGCCAGCAGGCTGACTGGGACTAGCGGGGGCTTGTCGTCAGTTAATTTT.

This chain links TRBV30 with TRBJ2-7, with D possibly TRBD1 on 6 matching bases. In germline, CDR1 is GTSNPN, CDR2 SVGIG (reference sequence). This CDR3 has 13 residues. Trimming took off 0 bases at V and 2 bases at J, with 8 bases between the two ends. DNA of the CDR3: TGTGCCTGGAGTGTGGACAGCCCCTACGAGCAGTACTTC. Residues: CAWSVDSPYEQYF.

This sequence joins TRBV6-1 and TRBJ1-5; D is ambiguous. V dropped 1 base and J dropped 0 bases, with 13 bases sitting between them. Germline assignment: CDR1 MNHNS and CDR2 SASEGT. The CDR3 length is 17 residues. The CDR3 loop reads CASSEEMADYSNQPQHF. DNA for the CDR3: TGTGCCAGCAGTGAAGAGATGGCAGATTATAGCAATCAGCCCCAGCATTTT.

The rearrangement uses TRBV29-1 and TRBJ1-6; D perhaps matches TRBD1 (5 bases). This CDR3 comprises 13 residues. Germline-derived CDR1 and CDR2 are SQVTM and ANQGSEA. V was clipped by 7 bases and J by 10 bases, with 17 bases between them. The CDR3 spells CSARTNGGSPLHF. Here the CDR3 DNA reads TGCAGCGCTCGGACAAACGGGGGGTCACCCCTCCACTTT.

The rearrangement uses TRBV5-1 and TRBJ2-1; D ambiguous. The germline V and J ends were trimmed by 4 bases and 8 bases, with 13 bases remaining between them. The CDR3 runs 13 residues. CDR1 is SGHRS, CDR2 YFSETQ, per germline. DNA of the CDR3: TGCGCCAGCAGCCTACAGCAAATAGATGAGCAGTTCTTC. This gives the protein CASSLQQIDEQFF. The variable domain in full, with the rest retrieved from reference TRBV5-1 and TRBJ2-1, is KAGVTQTPRYLIKTRGQQVTLSCSPISGHRSVSWYQQTPGQGLQFLFEYFSETQRNKGNFPGRFSGRQFSNSRSEMNVSTLELGDSALYLCASSLQQIDEQFFGPGTRLTVL.

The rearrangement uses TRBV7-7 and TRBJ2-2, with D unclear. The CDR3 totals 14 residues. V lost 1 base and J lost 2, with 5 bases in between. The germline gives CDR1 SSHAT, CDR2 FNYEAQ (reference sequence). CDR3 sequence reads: CASSLGKNTGELFF. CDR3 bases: TGTGCCAGCAGCTTAGGGAAAAACACCGGGGAGCTGTTTTTT.

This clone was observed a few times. The CDR3 sequence is CADRDYMSETQYF. CDR3 nucleotide sequence: TGTGCCGACCGGGACTATATGTCGGAGACCCAGTACTTC. V and J are TRBV2 and TRBJ2-5; 7 bases are shared with TRBD2. V lost 11 bases and J lost 5; bases outside the gene matches: 11. The CDR3 loop spans 13 amino acids. Germline V gives CDR1 SNHLY, CDR2 FYNNEI.

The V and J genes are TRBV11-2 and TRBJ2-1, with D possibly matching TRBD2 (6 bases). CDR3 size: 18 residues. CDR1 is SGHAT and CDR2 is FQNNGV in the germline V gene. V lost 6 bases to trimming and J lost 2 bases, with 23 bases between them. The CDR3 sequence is CASRTGTSSFRTYNEQFF. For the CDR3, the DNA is TGTGCCAGCAGGACCGGGACTTCCTCTTTCCGAACCTACAATGAGCAGTTCTTC.

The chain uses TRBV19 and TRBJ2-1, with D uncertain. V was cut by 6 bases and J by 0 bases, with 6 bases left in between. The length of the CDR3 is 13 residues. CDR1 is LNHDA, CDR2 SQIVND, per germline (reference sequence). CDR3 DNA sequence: TGTGCCAGTAGCATACGCTCCTACAATGAGCAGTTCTTC. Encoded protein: CASSIRSYNEQFF.

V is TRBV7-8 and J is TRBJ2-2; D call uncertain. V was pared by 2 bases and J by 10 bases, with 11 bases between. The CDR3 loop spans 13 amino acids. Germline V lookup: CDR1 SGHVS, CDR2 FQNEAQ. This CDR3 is CASSLWALEELFF. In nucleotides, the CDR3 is TGTGCCAGCAGCTTATGGGCCTTGGAGGAGCTGTTTTTT.

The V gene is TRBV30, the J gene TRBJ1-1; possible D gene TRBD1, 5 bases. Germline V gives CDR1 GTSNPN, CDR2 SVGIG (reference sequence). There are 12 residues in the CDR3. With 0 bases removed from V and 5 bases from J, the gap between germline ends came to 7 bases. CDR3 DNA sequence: TGTGCCTGGAGTGTTCCAGGGACTGAAGCTTTCTTT. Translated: CAWSVPGTEAFF.

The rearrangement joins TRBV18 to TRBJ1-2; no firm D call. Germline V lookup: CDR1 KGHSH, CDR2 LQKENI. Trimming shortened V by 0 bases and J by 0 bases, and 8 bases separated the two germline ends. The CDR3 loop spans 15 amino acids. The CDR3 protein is CASSPPAGTNYGYTF. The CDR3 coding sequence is TGTGCCAGCTCACCACCAGCGGGGACTAACTATGGCTACACCTTC.

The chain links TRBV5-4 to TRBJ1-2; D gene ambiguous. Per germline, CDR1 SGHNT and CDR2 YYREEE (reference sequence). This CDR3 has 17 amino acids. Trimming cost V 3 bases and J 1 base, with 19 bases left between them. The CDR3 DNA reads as TGTGCCAGCAGCTACCCCAGCGGGTTTGGGTATAACTATGGCTACACCTTC. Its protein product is CASSYPSGFGYNYGYTF.

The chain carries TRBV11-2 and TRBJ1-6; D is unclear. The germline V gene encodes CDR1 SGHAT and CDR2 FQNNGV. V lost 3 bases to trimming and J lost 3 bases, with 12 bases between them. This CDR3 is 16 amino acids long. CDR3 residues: CASSLIKGYYNSPLHF. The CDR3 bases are TGTGCCAGCAGCTTGATTAAGGGATACTATAATTCACCCCTCCACTTT. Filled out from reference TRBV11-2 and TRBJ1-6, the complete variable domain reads EAGVAQSPRYKIIEKRQSVAFWCNPISGHATLYWYQQILGQGPKLLIQFQNNGVVDDSQLPKDRFSAERLKGVDSTLKIQPAKLEDSAVYLCASSLIKGYYNSPLHFGNGTRLTVT.

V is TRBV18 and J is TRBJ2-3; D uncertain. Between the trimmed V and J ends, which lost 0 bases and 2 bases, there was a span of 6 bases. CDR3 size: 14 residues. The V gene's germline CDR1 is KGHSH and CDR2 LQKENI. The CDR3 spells CASSPPFPTDTQYF. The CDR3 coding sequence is TGTGCCAGCTCACCACCTTTTCCCACAGATACGCAGTATTTT. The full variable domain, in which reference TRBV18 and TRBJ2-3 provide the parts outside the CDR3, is NAGVMQNPRHLVRRRGQEARLRCSPMKGHSHVYWYRQLPEEGLKFMVYLQKENIIDESGMPKERFSAEFPKEGPSILRIQQVVRGDSAAYFCASSPPFPTDTQYFGPGTRLTVL.

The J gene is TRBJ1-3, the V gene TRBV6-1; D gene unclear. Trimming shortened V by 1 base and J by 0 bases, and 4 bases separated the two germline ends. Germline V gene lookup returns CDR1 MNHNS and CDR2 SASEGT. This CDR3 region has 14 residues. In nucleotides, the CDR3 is TGTGCCAGCAGTGAAGAATTCTCTGGAAACACCATATATTTT. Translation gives CASSEEFSGNTIYF.

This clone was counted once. In DNA form, the CDR3 reads TGTGCCAGCAGTTTAACGGGCCCCTTAGAGCAGTACTTC. Its translation is CASSLTGPLEQYF. The chain links TRBV28 to TRBJ2-7, with D unclear. The CDR3 has 13 residues. With 2 bases removed from V and 7 bases from J, the gap between germline ends came to 12 bases. Germline V gives CDR1 MDHEN, CDR2 SYDVKM.

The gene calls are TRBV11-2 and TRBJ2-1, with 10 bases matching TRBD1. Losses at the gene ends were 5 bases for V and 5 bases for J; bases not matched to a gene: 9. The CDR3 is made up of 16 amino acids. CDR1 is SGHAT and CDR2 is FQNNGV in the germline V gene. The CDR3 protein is CASSVSRDRGDNEQFF. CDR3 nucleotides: TGTGCCAGCAGCGTTAGCCGGGACAGGGGAGACAATGAGCAGTTCTTC.

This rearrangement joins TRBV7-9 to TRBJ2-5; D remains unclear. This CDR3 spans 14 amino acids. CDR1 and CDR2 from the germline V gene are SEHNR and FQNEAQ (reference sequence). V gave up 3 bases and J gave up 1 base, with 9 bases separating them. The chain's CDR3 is CASSFPIGQETQYF. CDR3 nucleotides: TGTGCCAGCAGCTTCCCGATCGGCCAAGAGACCCAGTACTTC. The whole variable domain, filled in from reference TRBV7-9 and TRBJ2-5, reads DTGVSQNPRHKITKRGQNVTFRCDPISEHNRLYWYRQTLGQGPEFLTYFQNEAQLEKSRLLSDRFSAERPKGSFSTLEIQRTEQGDSAMYLCASSFPIGQETQYFGPGTRLLVL.

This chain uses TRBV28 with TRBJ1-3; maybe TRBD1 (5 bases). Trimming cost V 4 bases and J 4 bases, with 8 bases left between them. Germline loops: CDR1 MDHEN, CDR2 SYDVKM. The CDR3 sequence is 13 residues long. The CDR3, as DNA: TGTGCCAGCAGTTCAGGGACGGGAAACACCATATATTTT. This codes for CASSSGTGNTIYF.

The CDR3 sequence is CASSPRGDSPLHF. The CDR3 coding sequence is TGTGCCAGCAGCCCCAGGGGAGATTCACCCCTCCACTTT. The rearrangement uses TRBV13 and TRBJ1-6, with a weak D call TRBD1 (6 bases). Germline lookup yields CDR1 PRHDT and CDR2 FYEKMQ (reference sequence). Trimming left V 5 bases short and J 8 bases short, with 10 bases between. This CDR3 region has 13 residues.

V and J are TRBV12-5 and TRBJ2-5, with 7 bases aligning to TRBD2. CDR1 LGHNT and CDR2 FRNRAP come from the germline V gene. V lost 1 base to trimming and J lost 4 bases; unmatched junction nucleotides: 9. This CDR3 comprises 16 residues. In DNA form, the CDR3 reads TGTGCTAGTGGTTTGGGGACTAGTGCGGATTCAGAGACCCAGTACTTC. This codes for CASGLGTSADSETQYF.